This TCR beta chain was retrieved from a study of cytomegalovirus exposure and HLA in healthy donors. Study-wide results and limits: A later analysis showed that HLA-associated TCR beta chains had undergone more clonal expansion than equally common others.

On this clone itself: Its specificity is unknown.

PCR used 60 Vbeta primers and 13 Jbeta primers. Assay used: immunoSEQ multiplex PCR; TCRdb lists only in-frame clones, some missing. The sample records 150,000 to 200,000 clones, 79% being singletons. This receptor was identified in a woman between 50 and 59 years old in good health and CMV-seronegative. Sequencing was done on a sample of PBMCs.

In nucleotides, the CDR3 is TGTGCCAGTAGTGGAATAGCGGGGGGCACCGGGGAGCTGTTTTTT. This gives the protein CASSGIAGGTGELFF. This chain uses TRBV19 with TRBJ2-2; 10 nucleotides agree with TRBD2. Trimming removed 5 bases from V and 4 bases from J; junction bases left unmatched: 4. The germline V gene encodes CDR1 LNHDA and CDR2 SQIVND (reference sequence). The CDR3 extends over 15 amino acids.